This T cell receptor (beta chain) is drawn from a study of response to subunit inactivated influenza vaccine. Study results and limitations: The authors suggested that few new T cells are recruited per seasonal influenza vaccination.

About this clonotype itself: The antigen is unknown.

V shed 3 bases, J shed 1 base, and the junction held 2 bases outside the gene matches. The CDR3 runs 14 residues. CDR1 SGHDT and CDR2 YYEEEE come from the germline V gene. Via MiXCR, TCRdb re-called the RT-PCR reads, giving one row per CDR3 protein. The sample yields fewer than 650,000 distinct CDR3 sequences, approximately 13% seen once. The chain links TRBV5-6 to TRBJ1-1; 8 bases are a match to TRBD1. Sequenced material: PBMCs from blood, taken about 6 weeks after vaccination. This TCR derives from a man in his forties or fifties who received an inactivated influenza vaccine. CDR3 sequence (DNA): TGTGCCAGCAGCTGGGGACAGGCGAACACTGAAGCTTTCTTT. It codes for CASSWGQANTEAFF.